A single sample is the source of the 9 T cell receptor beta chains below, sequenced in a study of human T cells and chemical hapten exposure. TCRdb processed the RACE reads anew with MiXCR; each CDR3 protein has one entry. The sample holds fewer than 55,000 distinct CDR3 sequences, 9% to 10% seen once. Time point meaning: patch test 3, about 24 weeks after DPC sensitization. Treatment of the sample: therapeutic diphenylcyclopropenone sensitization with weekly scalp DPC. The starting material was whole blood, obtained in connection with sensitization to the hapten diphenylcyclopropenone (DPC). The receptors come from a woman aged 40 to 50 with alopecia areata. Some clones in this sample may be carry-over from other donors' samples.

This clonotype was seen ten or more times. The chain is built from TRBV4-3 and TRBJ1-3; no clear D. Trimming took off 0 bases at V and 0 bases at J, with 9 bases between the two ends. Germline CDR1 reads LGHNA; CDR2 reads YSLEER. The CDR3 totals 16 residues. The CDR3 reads CASSQDRFTSGNTIYF. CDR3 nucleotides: TGCGCCAGCAGCCAAGACAGGTTCACCTCTGGAAACACCATATATTTT.

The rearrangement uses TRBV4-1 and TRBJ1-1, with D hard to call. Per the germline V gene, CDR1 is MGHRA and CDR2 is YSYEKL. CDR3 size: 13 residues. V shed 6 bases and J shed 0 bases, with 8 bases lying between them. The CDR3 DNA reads TGCGCCAGCAGGTCCGGGGTGAACACTGAAGCTTTCTTT. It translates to CASRSGVNTEAFF.

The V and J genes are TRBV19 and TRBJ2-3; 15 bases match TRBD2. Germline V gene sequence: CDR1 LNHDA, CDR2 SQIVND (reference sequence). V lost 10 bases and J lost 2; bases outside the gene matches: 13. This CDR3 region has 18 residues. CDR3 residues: CATTPGLAGGRDTDTQYF. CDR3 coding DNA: TGTGCCACAACGCCAGGACTAGCGGGGGGGCGGGACACAGATACGCAGTATTTT.

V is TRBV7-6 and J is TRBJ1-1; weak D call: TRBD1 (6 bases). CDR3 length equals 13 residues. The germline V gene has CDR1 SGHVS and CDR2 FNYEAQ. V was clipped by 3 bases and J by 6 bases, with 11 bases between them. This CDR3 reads CASSFPGAPEAFF. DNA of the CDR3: TGTGCCAGCAGCTTCCCAGGGGCCCCTGAAGCTTTCTTT.

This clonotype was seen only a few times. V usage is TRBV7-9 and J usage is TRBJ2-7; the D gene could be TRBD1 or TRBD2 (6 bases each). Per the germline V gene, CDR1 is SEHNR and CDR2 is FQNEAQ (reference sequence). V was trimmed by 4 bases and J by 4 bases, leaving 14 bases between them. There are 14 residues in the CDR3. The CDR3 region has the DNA TGTGCCAGCAGCTGGGGGGCAGGAGATTACGAGCAGTACTTC. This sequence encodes CASSWGAGDYEQYF.

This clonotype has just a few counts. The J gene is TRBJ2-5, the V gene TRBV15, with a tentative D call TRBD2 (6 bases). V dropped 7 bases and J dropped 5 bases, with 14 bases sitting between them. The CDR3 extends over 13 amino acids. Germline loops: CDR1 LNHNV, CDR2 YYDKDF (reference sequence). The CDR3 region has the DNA TGTGCCACCAACCGGGACTTCCGGGAGACCCAGTACTTC. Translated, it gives CATNRDFRETQYF.

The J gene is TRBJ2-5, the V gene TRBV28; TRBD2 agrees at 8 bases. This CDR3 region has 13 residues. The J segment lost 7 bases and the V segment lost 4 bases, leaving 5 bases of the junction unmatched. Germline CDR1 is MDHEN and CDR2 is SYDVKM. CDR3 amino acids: CASSYGGVGTQYF. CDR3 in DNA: TGTGCCAGCAGTTACGGGGGGGTCGGGACCCAGTACTTC.

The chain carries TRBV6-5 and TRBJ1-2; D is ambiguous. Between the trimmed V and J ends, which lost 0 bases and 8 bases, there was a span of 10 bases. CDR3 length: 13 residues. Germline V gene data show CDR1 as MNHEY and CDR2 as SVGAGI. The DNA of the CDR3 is TGTGCCAGCAGTTACTCTCGGTCGAGGGGCTACACCTTC. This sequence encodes CASSYSRSRGYTF.

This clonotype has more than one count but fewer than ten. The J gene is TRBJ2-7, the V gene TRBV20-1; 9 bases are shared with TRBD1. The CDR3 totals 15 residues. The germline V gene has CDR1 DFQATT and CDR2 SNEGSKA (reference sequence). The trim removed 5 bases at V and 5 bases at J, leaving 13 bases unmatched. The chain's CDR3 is CSADSPGTGQDEQYF. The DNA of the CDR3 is TGCAGTGCTGATTCCCCCGGGACAGGGCAGGACGAGCAGTACTTC.